This T cell receptor (beta chain) is drawn from a study of T cells in Graves' hyperthyroidism and ophthalmopathy. As for the study in general: Specimen type is peripheral blood, collected at initial diagnosis prior to any treatment.

The study's findings and limits: A 13 V-J model separated ophthalmopathy from stable hyperthyroidism.

Between the trimmed V and J ends, which lost 7 bases and 0 bases, there was a span of 15 bases. Germline V lookup: CDR1 MNHNS, CDR2 SASEGT. CDR3 length: 15 residues. This clonotype was detected many times. The antigen is undetermined. A patient was excluded if there was uncontrolled infection, other autoimmune disease, pregnancy or lactation. Blood was drawn at first hyperthyroidism diagnosis, before any ophthalmopathy symptoms. TCR beta CDR3 sequences were amplified from RNA transcripts. First-round RT-PCR targeting the TCR CDR3 was performed with the HTBI primer set. TCRdb passed the multiplex PCR reads through MiXCR, listing each CDR3 protein once. Of about 720,000 distinct CDR3 sequences in the sample, 18% were seen once.

Sequencing was performed on blood. The V call is TRBV6-1, the J call TRBJ1-2; D gene uncertain. This TCR came from a woman between 50 and 59 years old with Graves' hyperthyroidism that later progressed to Graves' ophthalmopathy. The CDR3 bases are TGTGCCAGCAAATGGGCAGCTTATTCTAACTATGGCTACACCTTC. It codes for CASKWAAYSNYGYTF.